What follows are 24 T cell receptor beta chains derived from one specimen sequenced in a study of memory CD4+ T cells and cytomegalovirus serostatus. TCRdb's table, derived via immunoSEQ multiplex PCR, lists solely in-frame clones and lacks some. The sample includes 30,000 to 40,000 clones, around three quarters seen only once; the top ten take approximately 0.8%. Single viable CD3+CD4+CD8-CD45RO+ cells were sorted as the memory CD4+ T cells. Sequencing was carried out using memory CD4+ T cells from blood. The receptors shown here come from an adult in good health and CMV-seronegative.

The V call is TRBV5-5, the J call TRBJ2-7; D is ambiguous. Germline loops: CDR1 SGHKS, CDR2 YYEKEE (reference sequence). The CDR3 sequence is 18 residues long. Between the trimmed V and J ends, which lost 1 base and 0 bases, there was a span of 20 bases. The CDR3 DNA sequence: TGTGCCAGCAGCTTGTTGGATGTGGCAGGATTGAGCTCCTACGAGCAGTACTTC. Translated, it gives CASSLLDVAGLSSYEQYF. The full variable domain, completed using reference TRBV5-5 and TRBJ2-7, is DAGVTQSPTHLIKTRGQQVTLRCSPISGHKSVSWYQQVLGQGPQFIFQYYEKEERGRGNFPDRFSARQFPNYSSELNVNALLLGDSALYLCASSLLDVAGLSSYEQYFGPGTRLTVT.

The genes are TRBV6-1 and TRBJ1-1; TRBD1 aligns across 8 bases. J was trimmed by 4 bases and V by 6 bases; bases with no gene match: 4. The germline gives CDR1 MNHNS, CDR2 SASEGT. The CDR3 has 13 residues. DNA for the CDR3: TGTGCCAGCAGGGACAGGGTGAGCACTGAAGCTTTCTTT. Protein product: CASRDRVSTEAFF.

The genes are TRBV4-1 and TRBJ1-1; TRBD1 might be the D (6 bases). CDR3 length: 15 residues. Trimming cost V 1 base and J 1 base, with 10 bases left between them. Germline V gene sequence: CDR1 MGHRA, CDR2 YSYEKL. CDR3 amino acids: CASSQGFRGNTEAFF. The CDR3, as DNA: TGCGCCAGCAGCCAAGGATTCAGGGGGAACACTGAAGCTTTCTTT.

This chain uses TRBV29-1 with TRBJ2-2, with a tentative D call TRBD1 (6 bases). CDR1 is SQVTM, CDR2 ANQGSEA, per germline. Trimming took 3 bases from V and 3 from J, leaving 8 bases between them. The CDR3 loop spans 13 amino acids. CDR3 in amino acids: CSVERGYTGELFF. In DNA form, the CDR3 reads TGCAGCGTTGAGAGGGGGTACACCGGGGAGCTGTTTTTT.

The chain couples TRBV10-1 to TRBJ2-3; D may be TRBD1 (5 bases). The germline gives CDR1 WNHNN, CDR2 SYGVQD (reference sequence). V dropped 0 bases and J dropped 8 bases, with 21 bases sitting between them. The CDR3 runs to 17 residues. CDR3 protein: CASSESLGDRYSSTQYF. DNA of the CDR3: TGCGCCAGCAGTGAGTCGTTAGGGGATCGATACTCTTCTACGCAGTATTTT.

This clone was counted a few times. V and J are TRBV4-1 and TRBJ1-1, with D unclear. Per germline, CDR1 MGHRA and CDR2 YSYEKL. The CDR3 sequence is 16 residues long. Deletions cut 0 bases from V and 4 bases from J, with 15 bases between. CDR3 sequence (DNA): TGCGCCAGCAGCCAAGATATATCGGGGTGGGGCACTGAAGCTTTCTTT. Translation gives CASSQDISGWGTEAFF.

The gene calls are TRBV18 and TRBJ2-3; no firm D call. The V and J ends lost 3 bases and 1 base respectively, with 8 bases between them. CDR1 is KGHSH and CDR2 is LQKENI in the germline V gene. The CDR3 contains 14 residues. CDR3 protein: CASSPRVRTDTQYF. CDR3 nucleotides: TGTGCCAGCTCACCCCGGGTGCGCACAGATACGCAGTATTTT. Full variable domain (rest looked up from reference TRBV18 and TRBJ2-3): NAGVMQNPRHLVRRRGQEARLRCSPMKGHSHVYWYRQLPEEGLKFMVYLQKENIIDESGMPKERFSAEFPKEGPSILRIQQVVRGDSAAYFCASSPRVRTDTQYFGPGTRLTVL.

The V and J genes are TRBV5-1 and TRBJ2-1; either TRBD1 or TRBD2 may fit D (7 bases each). V shed 1 base and J shed 1 base, with 15 bases lying between them. Germline V gene lookup returns CDR1 SGHRS and CDR2 YFSETQ. This CDR3 comprises 17 residues. The CDR3 spells CASSLSFQGGSYNEQFF. The CDR3 bases are TGCGCCAGCAGCTTGTCGTTTCAGGGGGGGTCCTACAATGAGCAGTTCTTC.

The rearrangement links TRBV18 to TRBJ2-7; no definite D call. The CDR3 length is 13 residues. The germline V gene encodes CDR1 KGHSH and CDR2 LQKENI. Deletions cut 5 bases from V and 6 bases from J, with 14 bases between. This CDR3 is CASSSYTGLEQYF. CDR3 nucleotides: TGTGCCAGCTCATCATATACTGGGCTCGAGCAGTACTTC.

About this clone: The junction differs from germline at one of its ends, possibly a read error. The chain links TRBV7-7 to TRBJ2-2; D remains unclear. This CDR3 spans 14 amino acids. Germline CDR1 is SSHAT and CDR2 is FNYEAQ (reference sequence). CDR3 in amino acids: CASSLEHTTGELFF. The CDR3 DNA reads as TGTGCTAGCAGCTTGGAGCATACCACCGGGGAGCTGTTTTTT.

The chain is built from TRBV7-8 and TRBJ1-2, with D perhaps TRBD1 (6 bases). This CDR3 spans 14 amino acids. The V and J ends lost 5 bases and 8 bases respectively, with 18 bases between them. Germline CDR1 SGHVS, CDR2 FQNEAQ. The CDR3 DNA sequence: TGTGCCAGCAGCGAGACGGAGGGGGTGGGAGGCTACACCTTC. It encodes CASSETEGVGGYTF. Variable domain in full (rest from reference TRBV7-8 and TRBJ1-2): GAGVSQSPRYKVAKRGQDVALRCDPISGHVSLFWYQQALGQGPEFLTYFQNEAQLDKSGLPSDRFFAERPEGSVSTLKIQRTQQEDSAVYLCASSETEGVGGYTFGSGTRLTVV.

There are a few counts of this clone. This chain connects TRBV6-5 to TRBJ2-7; 8 bases are shared with TRBD1. The CDR3 loop spans 13 amino acids. Germline values: CDR1 MNHEY, CDR2 SVGAGI. J lost 2 bases, V lost 6 bases, and 3 bases had no gene match. CDR3 sequence (DNA): TGTGCCAGCAGACTACAGGGGGCCTACGAGCAGTACTTC. This translates into CASRLQGAYEQYF.

This sequence joins TRBV6-5 and TRBJ2-7; a possible D gene is TRBD2 (6 bases). Trimming took 6 bases from V and 4 from J, leaving 16 bases between them. CDR3 length: 14 residues. CDR1 MNHEY and CDR2 SVGAGI come from the germline V gene. CDR3 DNA: TGTGCCAGCAGGCGGGACTCGACGAGTTACGAGCAGTACTTC. Its translation: CASRRDSTSYEQYF.

The chain combines TRBV29-1 with TRBJ1-4, with D uncertain. The CDR3 length is 12 residues. The germline CDR1 and CDR2 sequences are SQVTM and ANQGSEA. With 7 bases removed from V and 7 bases from J, the gap between germline ends came to 13 bases. The CDR3, as DNA: TGCAGCGCTGTGGACCTCGGTGAAAAACTGTTTTTT. Translated: CSAVDLGEKLFF. Complete variable domain (other parts from reference TRBV29-1 and TRBJ1-4): SAVISQKPSRDICQRGTSLTIQCQVDSQVTMMFWYRQQPGQSLTLIATANQGSEATYESGFVIDKFPISRPNLTFSTLTVSNMSPEDSSIYLCSAVDLGEKLFFGSGTQLSVL.

The chain has TRBV9 and TRBJ1-1; 7 bases map to TRBD1. The CDR3 has 16 amino acids. CDR1 and CDR2 (germline): SGDLS, YYNGEE. Trimming at V came to 3 bases and at J to 0 bases, leaving 8 bases not matched to a gene. The CDR3 DNA follows: TGTGCCAGCAGCGGTTCTTCCGGGACAGTGAACACTGAAGCTTTCTTT. It translates to CASSGSSGTVNTEAFF. The whole variable domain, filled in from reference TRBV9 and TRBJ1-1, reads DSGVTQTPKHLITATGQRVTLRCSPRSGDLSVYWYQQSLDQGLQFLIQYYNGEERAKGNILERFSAQQFPDLHSELNLSSLELGDSALYFCASSGSSGTVNTEAFFGQGTRLTVV.

There are a few counts of this clone. The rearrangement joins TRBV5-4 to TRBJ1-1; D not certain. The germline V gene has CDR1 SGHNT and CDR2 YYREEE (reference sequence). This CDR3 is 14 amino acids long. The V end was cut by 1 base, the J end by 4 bases, with 11 bases between. CDR3 loop: CASSLLRESTEAFF. CDR3 DNA: TGTGCCAGCAGCTTGCTGAGGGAAAGCACTGAAGCTTTCTTT.

J is TRBJ1-1 and V is TRBV29-1; possibly TRBD1 for D (5 bases). Germline values: CDR1 SQVTM, CDR2 ANQGSEA. This CDR3 has 11 amino acids. V lost 6 bases and J 5 bases, leaving 10 bases between the germline ends. The CDR3 protein is CSVNQGTEAFF. For the CDR3, the DNA is TGCAGCGTCAATCAGGGAACTGAAGCTTTCTTT. The full variable domain, its missing parts supplied by reference TRBV29-1 and TRBJ1-1, is SAVISQKPSRDICQRGTSLTIQCQVDSQVTMMFWYRQQPGQSLTLIATANQGSEATYESGFVIDKFPISRPNLTFSTLTVSNMSPEDSSIYLCSVNQGTEAFFGQGTRLTVV.

V usage is TRBV6-5 and J usage is TRBJ2-7; TRBD2 might be the D (6 bases). The CDR3 has 11 residues. CDR1 and CDR2 from the germline V gene are MNHEY and SVGAGI. V gave up 6 bases and J gave up 13 bases, with 16 bases separating them. The CDR3 region is CASSPGVGYYF. The CDR3, as DNA: TGTGCCAGCAGCCCGGGGGTGGGCTATTACTTC.

The chain employs TRBV7-8 and TRBJ2-1; D is unclear. The CDR3 is 15 amino acids. The V end lost 6 bases, the J end lost 0 bases, and 12 bases lay between the germline ends. CDR1 and CDR2 from the germline V gene are SGHVS and FQNEAQ. The CDR3 bases are TGTGCCAGCAGTTTGAGTGAGAGCTCCTACAATGAGCAGTTCTTC. Translating it yields CASSLSESSYNEQFF.

The chain joins TRBV7-2 to TRBJ2-7; D is perhaps TRBD1 (5 bases). Germline V gene data show CDR1 as SGHTA and CDR2 as FQGNSA. The CDR3 spans 15 residues. V lost 4 bases, J lost 3 bases, and 16 bases lay in between. In DNA form, the CDR3 reads TGTGCCAGCAGCTGGACGGACAACCGATACTACGAGCAGTACTTC. Amino acids: CASSWTDNRYYEQYF.

The J gene is TRBJ1-1, the V gene TRBV5-6, with TRBD1 matching 10 bases. Germline CDR1 reads SGHDT; CDR2 reads YYEEEE. The CDR3 is 16 amino acids. Trimming at V came to 2 bases and at J to 0 bases, leaving 4 bases not matched to a gene. The CDR3 DNA is TGTGCCAGCAGCTTCCCGGACAGGGGGATGAACACTGAAGCTTTCTTT. This gives the protein CASSFPDRGMNTEAFF.

The chain links TRBV6-6 to TRBJ1-5, with unresolved D. The germline CDR1 and CDR2 sequences are MNHNY and SVGAGI (reference sequence). Trimming removed 0 bases at V and 0 bases at J, with 9 bases between. This CDR3 has 16 residues. This CDR3 reads CASSYSVGFSNQPQHF. The DNA for the CDR3 is TGTGCCAGCAGTTACTCGGTGGGGTTTAGCAATCAGCCCCAGCATTTT.

V gene TRBV5-1 combines with J gene TRBJ2-3; no reliable D call. V was clipped by 5 bases and J by 7 bases, with 8 bases between them. The CDR3 has 11 amino acids. The germline gives CDR1 SGHRS, CDR2 YFSETQ. The CDR3 bases are TGCGCCAGCAGTACCGACAATACGCAGTATTTT. Translating it yields CASSTDNTQYF.

This clone was picked up one time. The chain links TRBV9 to TRBJ2-3; no firm D call. Germline CDR1 SGDLS, CDR2 YYNGEE. The CDR3 is 11 amino acids. Trimming removed 3 bases at V and 11 bases at J, with 10 bases between. The CDR3 bases are TGTGCCAGCAGCGCGAACCATGGGCAGTATTTT. Residues: CASSANHGQYF.